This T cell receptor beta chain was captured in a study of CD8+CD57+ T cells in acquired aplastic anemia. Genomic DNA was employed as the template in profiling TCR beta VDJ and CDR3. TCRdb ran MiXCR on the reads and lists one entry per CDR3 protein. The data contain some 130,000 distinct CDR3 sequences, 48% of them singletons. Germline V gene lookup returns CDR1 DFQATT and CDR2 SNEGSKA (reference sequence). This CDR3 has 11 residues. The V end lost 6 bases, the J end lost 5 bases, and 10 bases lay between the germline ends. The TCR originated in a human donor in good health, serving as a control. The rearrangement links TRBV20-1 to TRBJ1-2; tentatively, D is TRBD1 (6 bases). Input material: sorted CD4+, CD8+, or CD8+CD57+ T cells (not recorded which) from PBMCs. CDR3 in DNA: TGCAGTGCCACAGGGCTATATGGCTACACCTTC. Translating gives CSATGLYGYTF.